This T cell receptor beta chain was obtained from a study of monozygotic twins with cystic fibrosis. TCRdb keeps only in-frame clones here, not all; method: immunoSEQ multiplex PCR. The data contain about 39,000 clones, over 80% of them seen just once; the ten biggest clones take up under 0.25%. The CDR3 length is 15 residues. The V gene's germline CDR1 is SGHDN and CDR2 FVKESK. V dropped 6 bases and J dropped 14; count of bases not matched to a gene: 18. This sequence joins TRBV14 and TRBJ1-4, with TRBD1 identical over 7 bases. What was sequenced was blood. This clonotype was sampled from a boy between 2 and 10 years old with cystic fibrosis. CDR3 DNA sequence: TGTGCCAGCAGACCCTCCGGGACAGCACATGCGGGGCTGTTTTTT. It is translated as CASRPSGTAHAGLFF.